This T cell receptor beta chain came from a study of Siglec-9 on CD8 T cells in melanoma (dated by TCRdb to between 2018 and 2021). With respect to the entire study: The study investigated Siglec-9 expression on CD8+ T cells and the role of Siglec-9 in regulating T cells in the melanoma tumor microenvironment. The paper's findings and limits, for the study overall: According to the report, an effector memory CD8+ T-cell subset that seemed to build up inside melanoma tumors was both marked and regulated by Siglec-9.

V loses 2 bases at its end and J loses 6 bases; junction bases beyond the gene matches: 10. Including the terminal cysteine and phenylalanine, the CDR3 comprises 17 residues. Just the 51-base CDR3 DNA is kept, in frame starting at base 1. The germline V gene (reference sequence) supplies CDR1 MNHEY and CDR2 SMNVEV. A note on this clone: The antigen this receptor binds is unknown. No much larger clone exists at a distance of one base, and base qualities are not known.

Libraries were constructed by the immunoSEQ multiplex PCR assay. Entries here come from immuneACCESS through TCRdb and include only in-frame sequences with V and J called. Some clones fail to appear in such tables; in the studies checked, an unresolved V gene covers under half of the shortfall, and the cause of the remainder is unknown. Present in this sample are more than 25,000 clones, about 80% of which were seen just once. Of the sample, almost 6% falls within the top ten clones. Input material: Siglec-9- CD8+ T cells sorted from blood. The cell subset or site label, as the study defines it: CD8 T cells lacking Siglec-9. This clonotype was obtained from a human donor in good health. The V and J genes are TRBV27 and TRBJ2-1; 10 bases in between match TRBD2. The CDR3 protein: CASSLPTTSGPSNEQFF. The sequence in DNA is TGTGCCAGCAGTTTACCGACGACTAGCGGGCCGTCCAATGAGCAGTTCTTC.